This T cell receptor (beta chain) was recorded in a study of blood T cell repertoires in COVID-19. The assay was immunoSEQ multiplex PCR, and TCRdb's table has in-frame clones only and misses some. Of fewer than 300,000 clones in the sample, roughly 84% were seen once. A Seattle source enrolled patients during active infection and followed them longitudinally. The length of the CDR3 is 13 residues. Looked up from germline, CDR1 is SQVTM and CDR2 is ANQGSEA. The V gene lost 7 bases and the J gene lost 0 bases, with 10 bases spanning the gap. The sample taken for sequencing was peripheral blood. The V gene is TRBV29-1, the J gene TRBJ2-1; a weak D match, TRBD2 (5 bases). This TCR was sampled from a human donor with COVID-19, enrolled during active disease. The donor label of this sample is uncertain. CDR3 DNA: TGCAGCGGCGGGTCCAGCTCCTACAATGAGCAGTTCTTC. Translation gives CSGGSSSYNEQFF.